This TCR beta chain was retrieved from a study of cytomegalovirus exposure and HLA in healthy donors. Study information: Membership in the Caucasian-associated ancestry cluster was found for about 84% of almost 400 genotyped donors.

Primers for the PCR totalled 60 Vbeta and 13 Jbeta. Here immunoSEQ multiplex PCR was the method, and the copy in TCRdb shows in-frame clones only, minus some. Among fewer than 250,000 clones, roughly four fifths were seen once, and the ten largest hold approximately 3.1%. Germline CDR1 reads LNHDA; CDR2 reads SQIVND (reference sequence). V was clipped by 5 bases and J by 4 bases, with 11 bases between them. The CDR3 covers 13 residues. As for this clone: Its antigen is unknown.

Study-level findings and limits: There were 164 TCR beta chains listed as cytomegalovirus-associated. In vitro experiments confirmed that three CMV-associated chains were specific for CMV antigens.

Though probably carrying unrecorded immune exposures, donors were nominally healthy at sampling. The sequence was collected from a woman in her twenties or thirties in good health and CMV-seropositive. V is TRBV19 and J is TRBJ1-1, with D uncertain. Sequencing input: PBMCs. CDR3 residues: CASSWGDGTEAFF. The CDR3 DNA is TGTGCCAGTAGTTGGGGAGATGGCACTGAAGCTTTCTTT.